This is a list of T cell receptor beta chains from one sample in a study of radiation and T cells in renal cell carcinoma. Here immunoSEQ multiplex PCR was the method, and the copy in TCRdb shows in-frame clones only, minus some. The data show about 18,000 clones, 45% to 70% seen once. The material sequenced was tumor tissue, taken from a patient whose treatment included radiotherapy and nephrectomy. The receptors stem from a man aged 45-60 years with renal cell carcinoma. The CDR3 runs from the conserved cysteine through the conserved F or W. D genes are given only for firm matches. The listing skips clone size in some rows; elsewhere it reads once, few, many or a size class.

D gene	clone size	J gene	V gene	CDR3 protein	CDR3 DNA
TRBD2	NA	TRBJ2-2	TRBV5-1	CASSLRLAGVSSNTGELFF	TGCGCCAGCAGCCTGAGACTAGCGGGGGTCTCCTCTAACACCGGGGAGCTGTTTTTT
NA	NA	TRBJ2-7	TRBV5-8	CASSPTGAEQYF	TGTGCCAGCAGCCCTACAGGTGCCGAGCAGTACTTC
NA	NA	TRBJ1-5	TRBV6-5	CASSYRRGGNQPQHF	TGTGCCAGCAGTTACAGGCGAGGGGGAAATCAGCCCCAGCATTTT
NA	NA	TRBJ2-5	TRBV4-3	CASSQELMGTQYF	TGCGCCAGCAGCCAAGAACTAATGGGTACCCAGTACTTC
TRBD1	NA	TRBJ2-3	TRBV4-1	CASSKQGARTDTQYF	TGCGCCAGCAGCAAACAGGGGGCCCGCACAGATACGCAGTATTTT
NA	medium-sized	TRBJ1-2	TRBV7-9	CASSVRGAGYGYTF	TGTGCCAGCAGCGTGAGGGGGGCAGGCTATGGCTACACCTTC
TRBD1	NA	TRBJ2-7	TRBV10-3	CAIKGQGATGGYEQYF	TGTGCCATCAAGGGACAGGGGGCAACAGGAGGCTACGAGCAGTACTTC
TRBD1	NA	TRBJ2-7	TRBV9	CASSGDRGTGEQHF	TGTGCCAGCAGCGGTGACAGGGGGACGGGGGAGCAGCACTTC
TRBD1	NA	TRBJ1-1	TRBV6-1	CASSEPGTGVKKAFF	TGTGCCAGCAGTGAGCCCGGGACAGGGGTGAAAAAAGCTTTCTTT
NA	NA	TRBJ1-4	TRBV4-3	CASSLLTGANEKLFF	TGCGCCAGCAGTCTCCTGACAGGCGCTAATGAAAAACTGTTTTTT
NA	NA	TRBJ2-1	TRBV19	CASSIWQGLDEQFF	TGTGCCAGTAGTATCTGGCAGGGTTTGGATGAGCAGTTCTTC
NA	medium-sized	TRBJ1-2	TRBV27	CASSGNYGYTF	TGTGCCAGCAGTGGTAACTATGGCTACACCTTC